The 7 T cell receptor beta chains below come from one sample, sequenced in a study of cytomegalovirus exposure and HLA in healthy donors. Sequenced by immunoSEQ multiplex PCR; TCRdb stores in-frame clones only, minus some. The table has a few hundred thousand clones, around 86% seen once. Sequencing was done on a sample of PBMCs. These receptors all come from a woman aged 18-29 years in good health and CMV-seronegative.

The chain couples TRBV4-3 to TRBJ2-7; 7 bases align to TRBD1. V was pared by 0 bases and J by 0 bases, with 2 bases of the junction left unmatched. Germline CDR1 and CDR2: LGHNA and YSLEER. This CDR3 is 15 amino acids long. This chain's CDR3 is CASSQEPGGSYEQYF. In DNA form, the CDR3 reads TGCGCCAGCAGCCAAGAGCCAGGGGGCTCCTACGAGCAGTACTTC.

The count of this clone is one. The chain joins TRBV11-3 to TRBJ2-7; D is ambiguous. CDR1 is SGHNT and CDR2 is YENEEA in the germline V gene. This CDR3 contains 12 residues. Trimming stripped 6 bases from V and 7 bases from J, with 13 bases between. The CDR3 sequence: CASRLQSREQYF. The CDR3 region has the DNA TGTGCCAGCAGGTTACAGTCTAGGGAGCAGTACTTC.

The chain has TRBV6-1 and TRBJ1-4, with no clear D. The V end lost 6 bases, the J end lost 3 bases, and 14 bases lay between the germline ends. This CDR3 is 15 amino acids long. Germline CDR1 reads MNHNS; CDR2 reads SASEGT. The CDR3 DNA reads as TGTGCCAGCAGATCTGATCCGGGAGCTAATGAAAAACTGTTTTTT. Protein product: CASRSDPGANEKLFF.

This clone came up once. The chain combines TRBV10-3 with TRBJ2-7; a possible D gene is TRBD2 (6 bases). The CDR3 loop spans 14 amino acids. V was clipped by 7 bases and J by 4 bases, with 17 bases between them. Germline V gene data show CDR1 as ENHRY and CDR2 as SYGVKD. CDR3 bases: TGTGCCATCAATACGGGAGTAGGATTATACGAGCAGTACTTC. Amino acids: CAINTGVGLYEQYF.

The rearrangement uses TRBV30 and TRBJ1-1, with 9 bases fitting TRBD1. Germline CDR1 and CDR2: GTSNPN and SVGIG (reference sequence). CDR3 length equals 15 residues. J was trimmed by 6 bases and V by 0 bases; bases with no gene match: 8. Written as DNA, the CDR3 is TGTGCCTGGAGTGTAGCCTACAGGGGGCGGCCTGAAGCTTTCTTT. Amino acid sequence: CAWSVAYRGRPEAFF. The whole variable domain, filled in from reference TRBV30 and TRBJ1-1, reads SQTIHQWPATLVQPVGSPLSLECTVEGTSNPNLYWYRQAAGRGLQLLFYSVGIGQISSEVPQNLSASRPQDRQFILSSKKLLLSDSGFYLCAWSVAYRGRPEAFFGQGTRLTVV.

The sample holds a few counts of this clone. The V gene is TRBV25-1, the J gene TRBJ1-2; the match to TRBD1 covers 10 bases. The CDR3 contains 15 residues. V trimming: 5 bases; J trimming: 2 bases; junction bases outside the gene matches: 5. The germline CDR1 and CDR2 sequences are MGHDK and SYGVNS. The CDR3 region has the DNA TGTGCCAGCAGTCGACCGGGACAGGGGAACTATGGCTACACCTTC. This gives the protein CASSRPGQGNYGYTF.

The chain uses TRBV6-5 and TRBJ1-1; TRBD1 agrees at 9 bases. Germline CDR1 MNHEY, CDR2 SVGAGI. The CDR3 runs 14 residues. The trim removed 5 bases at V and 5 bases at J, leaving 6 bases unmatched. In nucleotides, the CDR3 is TGTGCCAGCAGTCGGACAGGGGCTCGAACTGAAGCTTTCTTT. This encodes CASSRTGARTEAFF.